A single sample is the source of the 30 T cell receptor beta chains below, sequenced in a study of shared clonotypes between healthy human individuals. Here immunoSEQ multiplex PCR was the method, and the copy in TCRdb shows in-frame clones only, minus some. The sample lists some 1,600,000 clones; approximately 98% were seen once. Sequencing was carried out using naive CD4+ T cells sorted from blood. As to subset: CD45RA+ positively selected. All receptors come from a man aged 25-40 years in good health.

This chain connects TRBV11-3 to TRBJ2-1, with TRBD2 as a possible D gene (7 bases). V was trimmed by 2 bases and J by 5 bases, leaving 13 bases between them. CDR3 length: 15 amino acids. Germline lookup yields CDR1 SGHNT and CDR2 YENEEA. The CDR3 coding sequence is TGTGCCAGCAGCTTAATCGCGGGGGCGAACAATGAGCAGTTCTTC. Translated: CASSLIAGANNEQFF.

The rearrangement links TRBV5-1 to TRBJ2-7, with TRBD2 matching over 16 bases. This CDR3 spans 20 amino acids. Germline CDR1 reads SGHRS; CDR2 reads YFSETQ. The J segment lost 1 base and the V segment lost 4 bases, leaving 14 bases of the junction unmatched. CDR3 sequence: CASSRGLAGGQGWVSYEQYF. DNA of the CDR3: TGCGCCAGCAGCAGGGGACTAGCGGGAGGGCAGGGTTGGGTGTCCTACGAGCAGTACTTC.

The rearrangement joins TRBV11-2 to TRBJ2-2, with a possible D match to TRBD2 (5 bases). V lost 5 bases, J lost 6 bases, and 19 bases lay in between. Germline V CDR1 and CDR2: SGHAT, FQNNGV. This CDR3 has 16 amino acids. The CDR3 DNA reads as TGTGCCAGCAGCGTATGGGGAAGGGAGTTCTCCGGGGAGCTGTTTTTT. This codes for CASSVWGREFSGELFF.

The rearrangement links TRBV5-1 to TRBJ1-3, with 7 bases fitting TRBD1. The CDR3 spans 16 residues. V was clipped by 1 base and J by 2 bases; unmatched bases: 6. CDR1 and CDR2 (germline): SGHRS, YFSETQ. This CDR3 is CASSLTTGAAGNTIYF. For the CDR3, the DNA is TGCGCCAGCAGCTTGACCACAGGGGCCGCTGGAAACACCATATATTTT.

The gene calls are TRBV5-1 and TRBJ2-1, with 11 nucleotides matching TRBD2. Losses at the gene ends were 4 bases for V and 3 bases for J; bases not matched to a gene: 9. This CDR3 region has 17 residues. Per the germline V gene, CDR1 is SGHRS and CDR2 is YFSETQ. Here the CDR3 DNA reads TGCGCCAGCAGCCCGGCCCTACTAGCGGGAGTCTACAATGAGCAGTTCTTC. This sequence encodes CASSPALLAGVYNEQFF. The full variable domain, its missing parts supplied by reference TRBV5-1 and TRBJ2-1, is KAGVTQTPRYLIKTRGQQVTLSCSPISGHRSVSWYQQTPGQGLQFLFEYFSETQRNKGNFPGRFSGRQFSNSRSEMNVSTLELGDSALYLCASSPALLAGVYNEQFFGPGTRLTVL.

The V and J genes are TRBV13 and TRBJ1-3; no clear D gene. Trimming shortened V by 4 bases and J by 4 bases, and 14 bases separated the two germline ends. Germline assignment: CDR1 PRHDT and CDR2 FYEKMQ (reference sequence). CDR3 length equals 15 residues. The DNA for the CDR3 is TGTGCCAGCAGCTCCTTGCGGGCGCCCGGAAACACCATATATTTT. It yields the protein CASSSLRAPGNTIYF. Combining the CDR3 with reference TRBV13 and TRBJ1-3 gives the whole variable domain AAGVIQSPRHLIKEKRETATLKCYPIPRHDTVYWYQQGPGQDPQFLISFYEKMQSDKGSIPDRFSAQQFSDYHSELNMSSLELGDSALYFCASSSLRAPGNTIYFGEGSWLTVV.

The chain has TRBV2 and TRBJ1-2; D may be TRBD1 (5 bases). Per the germline V gene, CDR1 is SNHLY and CDR2 is FYNNEI. V lost 2 bases and J lost 5, with 15 bases in between. The CDR3 consists of 15 residues. The DNA for the CDR3 is TGTGCCAGCAGTGAACAAGTCGGGACCCGGTATGGCTACACCTTC. Translated, it gives CASSEQVGTRYGYTF.

The CDR3 sequence is CASSPLRQGTKEQYF. DNA of the CDR3: TGTGCCAGCAGCCCGTTGAGACAGGGGACTAAGGAGCAGTACTTC. This chain joins TRBV5-4 and TRBJ2-7; the D gene is possibly TRBD1 (8 bases). The length of the CDR3 is 15 residues. V lost 4 bases, J lost 7 bases, and 21 bases lay in between. CDR1 is SGHNT and CDR2 is YYREEE in the germline V gene (reference sequence).

CDR3 protein: CASHGGQGTGELFF. In DNA form, the CDR3 reads TGTGCCTCACACGGGGGACAGGGGACCGGGGAGCTGTTTTTT. The V gene is TRBV10-3, the J gene TRBJ2-2, with 10 positions matching TRBD1. Germline trimming cut 11 bases from V and 5 bases from J; bases unmatched to any gene: 8. Per the germline V gene, CDR1 is ENHRY and CDR2 is SYGVKD. This CDR3 contains 14 residues.

V is TRBV7-6 and J is TRBJ2-1, with unresolved D. Trimming shortened V by 1 base and J by 0 bases, and 10 bases separated the two germline ends. The CDR3 totals 16 residues. CDR1 SGHVS and CDR2 FNYEAQ come from the germline V gene. The chain's CDR3 is CASSLVSGFSYNEQFF. CDR3 DNA sequence: TGTGCCAGCAGCTTAGTTTCGGGTTTCTCCTACAATGAGCAGTTCTTC.

The chain couples TRBV14 to TRBJ2-2; weak D call: TRBD1 (6 bases). The CDR3 has 14 amino acids. From germline, CDR1 is SGHDN and CDR2 FVKESK. Trimming removed 1 base from V and 7 bases from J, with 10 bases in between. DNA of the CDR3: TGTGCCAGCAGCCAAGTGAGGGGGATCGGGGAGCTGTTTTTT. Its protein product is CASSQVRGIGELFF.

The chain carries TRBV7-6 and TRBJ2-2; 13 bases are shared with TRBD2. The V gene's germline CDR1 is SGHVS and CDR2 FNYEAQ. The CDR3 spans 17 residues. Trimming cost V 8 bases and J 3 bases; bases outside gene matches: 9. The CDR3 DNA sequence: TGTGCCAGCTTACGCTACGGACTAGCGGGAGACACCGGGGAGCTGTTTTTT. Its protein is CASLRYGLAGDTGELFF.

This clone was found once. V is TRBV11-2 and J is TRBJ2-7, with D uncertain. V lost 4 bases and J lost 0, with 10 bases in between. Looked up from germline, CDR1 is SGHAT and CDR2 is FQNNGV. The CDR3 loop spans 14 amino acids. The CDR3 DNA is TGTGCCAGCAGCTCGAACAGTATCTCCTACGAGCAGTACTTC. This sequence encodes CASSSNSISYEQYF.

The J gene is TRBJ1-2, the V gene TRBV28; 7 positions match TRBD1. The CDR3 spans 15 residues. Germline-derived CDR1 and CDR2 are MDHEN and SYDVKM. After removal of 6 bases from V and 6 bases from J, the junction contained 13 bases not matched to a gene. This CDR3 reads CASRRASTGSDGYTF. CDR3 DNA sequence: TGTGCCAGCAGACGAGCGTCGACAGGGTCCGATGGCTACACCTTC.

V usage is TRBV4-1 and J usage is TRBJ2-7, with a possible D match to TRBD2 (5 bases). Trimming pared 1 base from V and 2 bases from J, leaving 15 bases between. This CDR3 has 16 residues. Germline CDR1 and CDR2: MGHRA and YSYEKL. The CDR3 DNA is TGCGCCAGCAGCCAAGGCCTCTTAGCGACCACCTACGAGCAGTACTTC. Translated: CASSQGLLATTYEQYF.

The J gene is TRBJ2-3, the V gene TRBV11-2; D call uncertain. V was pared by 5 bases and J by 2 bases, with 8 bases between. This CDR3 region has 13 residues. CDR1 and CDR2 from the germline V gene are SGHAT and FQNNGV. This CDR3 reads CASSASFTDTQYF. DNA of the CDR3: TGTGCCAGCAGCGCTAGTTTCACAGATACGCAGTATTTT.

The CDR3 sequence: CASSLLSGANVLTF. DNA of the CDR3: TGTGCCAGCAGCTTATTATCTGGGGCCAACGTCCTGACTTTC. This rearrangement joins TRBV11-3 to TRBJ2-6; unclear D gene. Trimming removed 2 bases from V and 1 base from J, with 3 bases in between. CDR1 is SGHNT, CDR2 YENEEA, per germline. This CDR3 spans 14 amino acids.

The V and J genes are TRBV9 and TRBJ2-6; D uncertain. In germline, CDR1 is SGDLS, CDR2 YYNGEE. Trimming took 6 bases from V and 3 from J, leaving 4 bases between them. The CDR3 extends over 12 amino acids. The CDR3, as DNA: TGTGCCAGCAAAAATGGGGCCAACGTCCTGACTTTC. Encoded protein: CASKNGANVLTF.

The chain is built from TRBV29-1 and TRBJ2-7, with 11 bases aligning to TRBD1. CDR3 length: 14 amino acids. The junction had 4 bases not matched to a gene; V was cut back by 5 bases and J by 1 base. Germline CDR1 is SQVTM and CDR2 is ANQGSEA. In DNA form, the CDR3 reads TGCAGCGTTTGCCGGGACAGGGGGTCCTACGAGCAGTACTTC. As protein: CSVCRDRGSYEQYF.

The chain employs TRBV10-3 and TRBJ2-5, with TRBD1 as a possible D gene (5 bases). Per the germline V gene, CDR1 is ENHRY and CDR2 is SYGVKD. V shed 0 bases and J shed 5 bases, with 10 bases lying between them. This CDR3 contains 14 residues. For the CDR3, the DNA is TGTGCCATCAGTGAGTCCGGCAGGGTGGAGACCCAGTACTTC. Protein: CAISESGRVETQYF.

The genes are TRBV18 and TRBJ2-7; 7 bases agree with TRBD1. The ends lost 3 bases at V and 3 bases at J; junction bases unmatched: 8. The germline V gene has CDR1 KGHSH and CDR2 LQKENI. This CDR3 is built from 15 residues. CDR3 DNA: TGTGCCAGCTCACCGAAACCGGCAGGGGGCTACGAGCAGTACTTC. Its translation: CASSPKPAGGYEQYF.

This rearrangement joins TRBV5-1 to TRBJ2-7, with TRBD1 as a possible D gene (6 bases). CDR3 length: 14 residues. Trimming removed 4 bases from V and 2 bases from J, with 13 bases in between. The germline V gene has CDR1 SGHRS and CDR2 YFSETQ. The CDR3 nucleotides are TGCGCCAGCAGCCCAGGGGACATCGCCTACGAGCAGTACTTC. This gives the protein CASSPGDIAYEQYF.

The chain uses TRBV7-8 and TRBJ1-1; 8 bases match TRBD1. J lost 3 bases, V lost 5 bases, and 8 bases had no gene match. The CDR3 sequence is 15 residues long. Germline values: CDR1 SGHVS, CDR2 FQNEAQ. This CDR3 reads CASSLQGTGYTEAFF. CDR3 in DNA: TGTGCCAGCAGCCTACAAGGGACAGGCTACACTGAAGCTTTCTTT.

This clone was picked up one time. The chain has TRBV10-1 and TRBJ2-1, with 9 positions matching TRBD1. With 3 bases clipped from V and 5 bases from J, the junction kept 11 bases outside the gene matches. The CDR3 has 17 amino acids. CDR1 WNHNN and CDR2 SYGVQD come from the germline V gene (reference sequence). CDR3 residues: CASSDLGTGRRDNEQFF. DNA for the CDR3: TGCGCCAGCAGTGACCTGGGGACAGGGAGAAGGGACAATGAGCAGTTCTTC.

The chain combines TRBV19 with TRBJ2-3; D call uncertain. The CDR3 consists of 15 residues. V was trimmed by 3 bases and J by 3 bases, leaving 13 bases between them. Germline loops: CDR1 LNHDA, CDR2 SQIVND (reference sequence). The CDR3 sequence: CASSINQPTTDTQYF. CDR3 nucleotides: TGTGCCAGTAGTATCAACCAGCCTACTACAGATACGCAGTATTTT.

The chain recombines TRBV30 with TRBJ2-3; TRBD1 might be the D (6 bases). The CDR3 is 16 residues long. Trimming took off 4 bases at V and 0 bases at J, with 17 bases between the two ends. CDR1 is GTSNPN, CDR2 SVGIG, per germline (reference sequence). CDR3 amino acids: CAWTWGQRRSTDTQYF. The CDR3 DNA reads TGTGCCTGGACATGGGGGCAACGGAGAAGCACAGATACGCAGTATTTT.

The chain combines TRBV30 with TRBJ1-1, with D tentatively TRBD1 (6 bases). Germline V CDR1 and CDR2: GTSNPN, SVGIG (reference sequence). CDR3 size: 14 residues. The V end was cut by 2 bases, the J end by 2 bases, with 12 bases between. CDR3 loop: CAWSNGGGNTEAFF. The DNA of the CDR3 is TGTGCCTGGAGTAATGGGGGCGGAAACACTGAAGCTTTCTTT.

CDR3 protein: CASSDSPPAGNTIYF. For the CDR3, the DNA is TGTGCCAGCAGTGATTCCCCCCCTGCTGGAAACACCATATATTTT. J is TRBJ1-3 and V is TRBV25-1, with unresolved D. Germline CDR1 reads MGHDK; CDR2 reads SYGVNS. The CDR3 length is 15 residues. V lost 3 bases to trimming and J lost 2 bases, with 11 bases between them.

This chain uses TRBV5-1 with TRBJ2-1; D is uncertain. Germline CDR1 SGHRS, CDR2 YFSETQ. The V end was cut by 4 bases, the J end by 6 bases, with 11 bases between. This CDR3 spans 13 amino acids. The CDR3 sequence: CASSADPSNEQFF. CDR3 nucleotide sequence: TGCGCCAGCAGCGCGGACCCCAGCAATGAGCAGTTCTTC.

This chain uses TRBV5-1 with TRBJ2-2; D may be TRBD2 (6 bases). Per the germline V gene, CDR1 is SGHRS and CDR2 is YFSETQ. Trimming took off 3 bases at V and 4 bases at J, with 28 bases between the two ends. The length of the CDR3 is 20 residues. CDR3 DNA: TGCGCCAGCAGCTGGCCGACCGGGACTGAACTAACCGAGAGCACCGGGGAGCTGTTTTTT. Amino acids: CASSWPTGTELTESTGELFF.